This T cell receptor beta chain is from a study of T cell repertoires in cytomegalovirus infection. Study as a whole: Indications of both CMV infection and matching HLA type were provided by public TCR beta signatures. Study conclusions and caveats: Predominance within the ex vivo response was attributable to HLA-C-restricted CMV-specific TCR beta clonotypes.

Germline V gene sequence: CDR1 DFQATT, CDR2 SNEGSKA (reference sequence). V lost 5 bases to trimming and J lost 6 bases; unmatched junction nucleotides: 9. The CDR3 runs 14 residues. Of note for this clonotype: The antigen is not known.

TCRdb re-derived calls from the reads in MiXCR, one entry per CDR3 protein. Among 450,000 to 650,000 distinct CDR3 sequences listed, around 27% were seen once. Sequencing used PBMCs. The TCR comes from a human donor in good health (CMV status not recorded). Some clones in this sample may be carry-over from other donors' samples. The chain carries TRBV20-1 and TRBJ2-1; 8 bases are a match to TRBD2. The CDR3 bases are TGCAGTGCTGCCCAGACTAGCGTGGCCAATGAGCAGTTCTTC. This encodes CSAAQTSVANEQFF.